Here is one TCR beta chain with its context. The data derive from a study of T cell changes during pregnancy in multiple sclerosis. Using immunoSEQ multiplex PCR, the repertoire was profiled, and TCRdb retains in-frame clones only, with some absent. Of 40,000 or so clones in the sample, roughly nine tenths are singletons; the top ten hold 5.4%. The CDR3 runs 14 residues. Germline-derived CDR1 and CDR2 are SGHRS and YFSETQ. Trimming shortened V by 0 bases and J by 1 base, and 7 bases separated the two germline ends. This TCR was recovered from a female donor in good health, enrolled as a control in a pregnancy study. This specimen was peripheral blood, taken in the third trimester of pregnancy. The chain couples TRBV5-1 to TRBJ1-1; D ambiguous. As DNA, the CDR3 is TGCGCCAGCAGCTTGGTACATCCGAACACTGAAGCTTTCTTT. Amino acids: CASSLVHPNTEAFF.